The present T cell receptor (beta chain) was sequenced within a study of cytomegalovirus exposure and HLA in healthy donors. This CDR3 comprises 14 residues. The V gene lost 3 bases and the J gene lost 0 bases, with 5 bases spanning the gap. Per germline, CDR1 MDHEN and CDR2 SYDVKM. Study findings and constraints: A few CMV-associated chains were confirmed in vitro to be specific for CMV antigens. A later analysis linked a missense variant in DCLRE1C to the trimming of TCR beta V and J genes. The authors considered a cluster of highly shared sequence variants likely to be a sequencing artifact.

The PCR employed 60 Vbeta primers together with 13 Jbeta primers. Sequenced by immunoSEQ multiplex PCR; TCRdb stores in-frame clones only, minus some. The data show about 130,000 clones, around 73% seen once. This clone was found a few times. Antigen: not known. Other DNA sequences within the sample encode an identical CDR3. The chain is built from TRBV28 and TRBJ1-4; D is uncertain. The sequenced sample consisted of PBMCs. The TCR sequence derives from a man in his fifties or sixties in good health and CMV-seronegative. The chain's CDR3 is CASSLQTTNEKLFF. The CDR3 DNA sequence: TGTGCCAGCAGTTTGCAGACAACTAATGAAAAACTGTTTTTT.